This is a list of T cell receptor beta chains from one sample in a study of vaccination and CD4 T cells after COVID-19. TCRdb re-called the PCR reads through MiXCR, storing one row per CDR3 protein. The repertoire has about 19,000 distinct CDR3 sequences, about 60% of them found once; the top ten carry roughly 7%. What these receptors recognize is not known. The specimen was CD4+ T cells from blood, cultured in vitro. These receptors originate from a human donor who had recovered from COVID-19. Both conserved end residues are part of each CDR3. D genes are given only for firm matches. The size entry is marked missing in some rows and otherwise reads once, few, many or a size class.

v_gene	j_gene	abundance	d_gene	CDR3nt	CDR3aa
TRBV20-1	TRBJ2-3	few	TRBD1	TGCAGTGCTAGAGACGGACAGGGGGCGTTTTTAACAGCAGATACGCAGTATTTT	CSARDGQGAFLTADTQYF
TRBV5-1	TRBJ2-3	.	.	TGCGCCAGCAGCTTGGTGCAGGGTAGCACAGATACGCAGTATTTT	CASSLVQGSTDTQYF
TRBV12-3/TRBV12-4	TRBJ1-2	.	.	TGTGCCAGCAGTTACGGGGGCGGGGCATCCTATGGCTACACCTTC	CASSYGGGASYGYTF
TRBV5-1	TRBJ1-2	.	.	TGCGCCAGCAGCTTGGGTGAGGGGACCTATGGCTACACCTTC	CASSLGEGTYGYTF
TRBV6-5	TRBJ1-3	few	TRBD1	TGTGCCAGCAGTTCGGACAGGTACCCTGGAAACACCATATATTTT	CASSSDRYPGNTIYF
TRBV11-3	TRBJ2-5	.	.	TGTGCCAGCAGGCGGTCCTCGTCAGAGACCCAGTACTTC	CASRRSSSETQYF
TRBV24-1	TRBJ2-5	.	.	TGTGCCACCAGTGATGCCAGGGGTCCGGACCAAGAGACCCAGTACTTC	CATSDARGPDQETQYF
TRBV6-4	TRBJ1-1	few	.	TGTGCCAGCAGTGACCTGCCGGGGCGCGGGCGCACTGAAGCTTTCTTT	CASSDLPGRGRTEAFF
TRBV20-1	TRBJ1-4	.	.	TGCAGTGCTAGGGTTCCCTCCGTAAGCAATGAAAAACTGTTTTTT	CSARVPSVSNEKLFF
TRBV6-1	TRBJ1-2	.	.	TGTGCCAGCACCCATGGAGGGAGTAGCTACGCTAACTATGGCTACACCTTC	CASTHGGSSYANYGYTF
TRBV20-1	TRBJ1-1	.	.	TGCAGTGCTAGTGGACAGTCCAAGAACACTGAAGCTTTCTTT	CSASGQSKNTEAFF
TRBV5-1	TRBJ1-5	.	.	TGCGCCAGCAGTTACGGGGACGGGGGGGAACAGCCCCAGCATTTT	CASSYGDGGEQPQHF
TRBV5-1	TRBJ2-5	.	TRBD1	TGCGCCAGCAGCTTGGGACAGGGGGAGACCCAGTACTTC	CASSLGQGETQYF
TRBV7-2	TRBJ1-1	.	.	TGTGCCAGCAGCTTAGTACAAAACTTGAACACTGAAGCTTTCTTT	CASSLVQNLNTEAFF
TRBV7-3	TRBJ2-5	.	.	TGTGCCAGCAGCCCGGGGACCTCCGGGACCCAGTACTTC	CASSPGTSGTQYF
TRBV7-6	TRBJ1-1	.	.	TGTGCCAGCAGCTCCCGAAGGGGGGGGATCTCTGAAGCTTTCTTT	CASSSRRGGISEAFF
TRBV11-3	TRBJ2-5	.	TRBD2	TGTGCCAGCAGCTTAGGGGCCTCTAGCGGGTACCAAGAGACCCAGTACTTC	CASSLGASSGYQETQYF
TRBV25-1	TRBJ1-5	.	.	TGTGCCAGCAGTGAAAGGCCCTCGGGGCCCCAGCATTTT	CASSERPSGPQHF
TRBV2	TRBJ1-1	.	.	TGTGCCAGCAGTTTGGACTCGAACACTGAAGCTTTCTTT	CASSLDSNTEAFF
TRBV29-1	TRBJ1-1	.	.	TGCAGCACACCCGGGTGGCAGGGCTGGTCGAACACTGAAGCTTTCTTT	CSTPGWQGWSNTEAFF
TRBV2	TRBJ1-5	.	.	TGTGCCAGCAGTTGGGGGCTGAGCAATCAGCCCCAGCATTTT	CASSWGLSNQPQHF
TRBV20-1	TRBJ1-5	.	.	TGCAGTGCTAGGGTACAGGGAGGTAGCAATCAGCCCCAGCATTTT	CSARVQGGSNQPQHF
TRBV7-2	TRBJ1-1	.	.	TGTGCCAGCAGCTTTCCTAACACTGAAGCTTTCTTT	CASSFPNTEAFF
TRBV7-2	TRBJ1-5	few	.	TGTGCCAGCAGTACTACAGGGAGTAATCAGCCCCAGCATTTT	CASSTTGSNQPQHF
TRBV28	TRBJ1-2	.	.	TGTGCCAGCCCCCCAGGCCCCTATGGCTACACCTTC	CASPPGPYGYTF
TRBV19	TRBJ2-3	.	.	TGTGCCAGTGGGACTCCCATCCTGCAGTATTTT	CASGTPILQYF
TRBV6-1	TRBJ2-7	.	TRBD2	TGTGCCAGCAGTCGGGGGGGGCCCCTCGAGCGGTACTTC	CASSRGGPLERYF
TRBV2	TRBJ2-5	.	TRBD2	TGTGCCAGCAGGGGACTAGCGGGAGCGGAGACCCAGTACTTC	CASRGLAGAETQYF
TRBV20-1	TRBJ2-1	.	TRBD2	TGCAGTGCTAGTCCTCGCGGGAGGTTTAGTGAGCAGTTCTTC	CSASPRGRFSEQFF
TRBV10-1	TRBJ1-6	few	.	TGCGCCAGCAGTGGCCAGGGGACTTCACCCCTCCACTTT	CASSGQGTSPLHF
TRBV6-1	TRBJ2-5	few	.	TGTGCCAGCAGTGCGAAGATACGGCAGAACTCGGAGACCCAGTACTTC	CASSAKIRQNSETQYF
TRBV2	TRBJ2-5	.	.	TGTGCCAGCAGTGGGGGGAGTAAACAAGAGACCCAGTACTTC	CASSGGSKQETQYF
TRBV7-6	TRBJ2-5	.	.	TGTGCCAGCAGCCGACAAGAGACCCAGTACTTC	CASSRQETQYF
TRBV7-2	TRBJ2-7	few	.	TGTGCCAGCAGCTCTCTAGCAGCCGAGCAGTACTTC	CASSSLAAEQYF
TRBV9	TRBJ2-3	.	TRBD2	TGTGCCAGCAGCCACCGGACTAGCGGGAGGGCCTTCACAGATACGCAGTATTTT	CASSHRTSGRAFTDTQYF
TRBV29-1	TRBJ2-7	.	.	TGCAGCGCAGGGGGGGGAGCCTCACGGGAGCAGTACTTC	CSAGGGASREQYF
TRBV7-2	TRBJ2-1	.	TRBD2	TGTGCCAGCAGCCCCCATTCACTAGCGGTAGATTACAATGAGCAGTTCTTC	CASSPHSLAVDYNEQFF